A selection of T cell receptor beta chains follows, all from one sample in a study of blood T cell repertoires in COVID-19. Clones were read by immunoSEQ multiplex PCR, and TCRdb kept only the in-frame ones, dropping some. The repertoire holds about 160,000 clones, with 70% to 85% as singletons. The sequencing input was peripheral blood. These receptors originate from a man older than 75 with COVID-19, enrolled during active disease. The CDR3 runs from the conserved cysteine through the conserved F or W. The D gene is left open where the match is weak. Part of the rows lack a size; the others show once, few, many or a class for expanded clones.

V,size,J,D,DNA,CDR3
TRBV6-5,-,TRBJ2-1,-,TGTGCCAGCAGGGGGGGATATGAGCAGTTCTTC,CASRGGYEQFF
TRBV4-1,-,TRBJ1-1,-,TGCGCCAGCAGCCAAGATCAGGGCTTGGGGACTGAAGCTTTCTTT,CASSQDQGLGTEAFF
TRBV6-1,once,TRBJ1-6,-,TGTGCCAGCAGTGAGGAGGACCTTTCACCCCTCCACTTT,CASSEEDLSPLHF
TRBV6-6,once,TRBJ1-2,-,TGTGCCAGCACCCTGACAGGAGTCTATGGCTACACCTTC,CASTLTGVYGYTF
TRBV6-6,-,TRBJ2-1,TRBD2,TGTGCCAGCAGTCATAAGAGCGGGGGGGGACACAATGAGCAGTTCTTC,CASSHKSGGGHNEQFF
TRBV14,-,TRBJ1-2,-,TGTGCCAGCAGCCAACATCTCCTCGGGGGCTACACCTTC,CASSQHLLGGYTF
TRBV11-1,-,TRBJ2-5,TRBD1,TGTGCCAGCGGAGACAGGGGGCAAGAGACCCAGTACTTC,CASGDRGQETQYF
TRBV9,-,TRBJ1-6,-,TGTGCCAGCAGCTCCCCGGCGGGGGGGCCTTCACCCCTCCACTTT,CASSSPAGGPSPLHF
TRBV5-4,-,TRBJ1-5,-,TGTGCCAGCAGCTTGGGGGGGGATAGCAATCAGCCCCAGCATTTT,CASSLGGDSNQPQHF
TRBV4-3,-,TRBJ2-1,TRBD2,TGCGCCAGCAGCCAACCCCCCTCCGGGCTAGCGGTAGCGGAGCAGTTCTTC,CASSQPPSGLAVAEQFF
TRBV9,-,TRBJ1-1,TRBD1,TGTGCCAGCAGCGCCTTCGACAGGGTAAACACTGAAGCTTTCTTT,CASSAFDRVNTEAFF
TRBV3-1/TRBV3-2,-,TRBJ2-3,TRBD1,TGTGCCAGCAGCCAGCGACAGGGGGCAGGGGATACGCAGTATTTT,CASSQRQGAGDTQYF
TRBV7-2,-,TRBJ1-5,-,TGTGCCAGCAGCCCCCAGGGCGGGAAGGCTCAGCCCCAGCATTTT,CASSPQGGKAQPQHF
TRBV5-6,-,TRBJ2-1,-,TGTGCCAGCAGCTTTGGCCTAGCAACCAATGAGCAGTTCTTC,CASSFGLATNEQFF
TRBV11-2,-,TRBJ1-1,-,TGTGCCAGCAGCCAGTTGACAGGTGTTAACACTGAAGCTTTCTTT,CASSQLTGVNTEAFF
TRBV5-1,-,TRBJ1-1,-,TGCGCCAGCAGCTTGAGTGGAGGGGCGACTGAAGCTTTCTTT,CASSLSGGATEAFF
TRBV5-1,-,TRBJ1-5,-,TGCGCCAGCAGCGTAGGTACAGGATATAGCAATCAGCCCCAGCATTTT,CASSVGTGYSNQPQHF
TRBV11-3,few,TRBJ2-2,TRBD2,TGTGCCAGCAGCAGTAGCGGGGGTCACACCGGGGAGCTGTTTTTT,CASSSSGGHTGELFF
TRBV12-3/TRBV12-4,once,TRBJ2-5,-,TGTGCCAGCAGTTTGGGTTCGGGGGGCACCCAGTACTTC,CASSLGSGGTQYF
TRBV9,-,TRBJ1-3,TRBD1,TGTGCCAGCAGCGTTACAGGGGTCGGTGGAAACACCATATATTTT,CASSVTGVGGNTIYF
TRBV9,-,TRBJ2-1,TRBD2,TGTGCCAGCAGCGTAGGAGGCGGGGGGACTTACAATGAGCAGTTCTTC,CASSVGGGGTYNEQFF
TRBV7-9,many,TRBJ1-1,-,TGTGCCAGCAGCAGAGAGGGCAGCAGATTAGGCACTGAAGCTTTCTTT,CASSREGSRLGTEAFF
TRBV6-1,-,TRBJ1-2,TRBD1,TGTGCCAGCAGTGAACCTGGGACAGGGGGTGGTGGCTACACCTTC,CASSEPGTGGGGYTF
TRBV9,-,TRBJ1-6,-,TGTGCCAGCAGCGTAACGCCTTCGGGTGGAGATAATTCACCCCTCCACTTT,CASSVTPSGGDNSPLHF
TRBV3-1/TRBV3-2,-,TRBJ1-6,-,TGTGCCAGCTCCGAGCCGGGGTATAATTCACCCCTCCACTTT,CASSEPGYNSPLHF
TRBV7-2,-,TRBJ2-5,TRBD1,TGTGCCAGCAGCTGGGACAGGGGGTTTGAGACCCAGTACTTC,CASSWDRGFETQYF
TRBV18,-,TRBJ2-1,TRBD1,TGTGCCAGCTCACCTACTTGGGGGACAGCCTCCTACAATGAGCAGTTCTTC,CASSPTWGTASYNEQFF
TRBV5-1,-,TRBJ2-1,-,TGCGCCAGCAGCAGACTAAGCGGCTCCTACAATGAGCAGTTCTTC,CASSRLSGSYNEQFF
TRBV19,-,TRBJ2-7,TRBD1,TGTGCCAGTAGTATAGGACAGGGGGAGCTCTACGAGCAGTACTTC,CASSIGQGELYEQYF
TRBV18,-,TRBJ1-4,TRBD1,TGTGCCAGCTCACCGCGACAGGGTGGTGAAAAACTGTTTTTT,CASSPRQGGEKLFF
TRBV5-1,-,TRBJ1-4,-,TGCGCCAGCAGCTGGGAAGGAGGGGATGATGAAAAACTGTTTTTT,CASSWEGGDDEKLFF
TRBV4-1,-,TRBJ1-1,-,TGCGCCAGCAGCCAAGTCGGACAGTTCAACACTGAAGCTTTCTTT,CASSQVGQFNTEAFF
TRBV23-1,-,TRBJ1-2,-,TGCGCCAGCAGTCAAGGGGAGAGCTATGGCTACACCTTC,CASSQGESYGYTF
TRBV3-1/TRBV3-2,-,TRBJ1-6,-,TGTGCCAGCAGCCAAGACTTCATCGGAGGCTCACCCCTCCACTTT,CASSQDFIGGSPLHF
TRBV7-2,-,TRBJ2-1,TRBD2,TGTGCCAGCAGCTTAGCAGGAACGGGGGGGTACAATGAGCAGTTCTTC,CASSLAGTGGYNEQFF
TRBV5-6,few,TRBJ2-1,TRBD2,TGTGCCAGCAGCTACAGCGGGGGGGCGTACAATGAGCAGTTCTTC,CASSYSGGAYNEQFF
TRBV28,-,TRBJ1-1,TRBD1,TGTGCCAGCAGTTTACGGACAGGGGGCGCCCCGAACACTGAAGCTTTCTTT,CASSLRTGGAPNTEAFF
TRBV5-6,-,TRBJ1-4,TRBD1,TGTGCCAGCAGCTTGGGGACAGGGAGGCGTGAAAAACTGTTTTTT,CASSLGTGRREKLFF
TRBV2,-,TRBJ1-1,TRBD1,TGTGCGGGACAGGGGGGCCTGGGCACTGAAGCTTTCTTT,CAGQGGLGTEAFF
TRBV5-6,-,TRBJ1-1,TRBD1,TGTGCCAGCATCGACCTGACAGGGGTTACTGAAGCTTTCTTT,CASIDLTGVTEAFF
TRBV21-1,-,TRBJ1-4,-,TGTGCCCAGAAGGGGCCGACCTTGCAATCTAATGAAAAACTGTTTTTT,CAQKGPTLQSNEKLFF
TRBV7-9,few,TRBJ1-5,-,TGTGCCAGCATCCCAATTACAGCGGATCAGCCCCAGCATTTT,CASIPITADQPQHF
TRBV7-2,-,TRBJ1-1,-,TGTGCCAGCAGCCCTGCCCGTAGAGGGCCCACTGAAGCTTTCTTT,CASSPARRGPTEAFF
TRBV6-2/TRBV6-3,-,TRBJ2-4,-,TGTGCCAGCAGTCGATACAGCCTCACGGCCAAAAACATTCAGTACTTC,CASSRYSLTAKNIQYF
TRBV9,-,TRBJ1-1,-,TGTGCCAGCAGCGTAGGGCAGGGTGCGAACACTGAAGCTTTCTTT,CASSVGQGANTEAFF
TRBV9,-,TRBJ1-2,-,TGTGCCAGCAGCCCCATGGGGGGGGACTATGGCTACACCTTC,CASSPMGGDYGYTF
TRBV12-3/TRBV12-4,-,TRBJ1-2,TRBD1,TGTGCCAGCAGCGTGGGACAGATCGGTGGCTACACCTTC,CASSVGQIGGYTF
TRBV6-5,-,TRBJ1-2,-,TGTGCCAGCAGGATGCAGGCTAACTATGGCTACACCTTC,CASRMQANYGYTF